One sample yielded the 11 T cell receptor beta chains listed below, sequenced in a study of shared clonotypes between healthy human individuals. Profiling relied on immunoSEQ multiplex PCR, and the TCRdb table lists in-frame clones only, not all of them. Of roughly 2.2 million clones in the sample, just over 90% were seen once. The material sequenced was naive CD4+ T cells from PBMCs. The subset was: CD45RA+ positively selected. The source is a man aged 18 to 30 in good health. Some clones in this sample may be carry-over from other donors' samples.

The V gene is TRBV5-1, the J gene TRBJ1-1; no clear D. This CDR3 spans 13 amino acids. V lost 0 bases, J lost 8 bases, and 11 bases lay in between. The germline gives CDR1 SGHRS, CDR2 YFSETQ. The CDR3: CASSLAGLVEAFF. CDR3 nucleotide sequence: TGCGCCAGCAGCTTGGCCGGCTTAGTCGAAGCTTTCTTT.

This clone was detected only once. The chain joins TRBV6-5 to TRBJ1-3; D is ambiguous. V dropped 0 bases and J dropped 0 bases, with 9 bases sitting between them. The CDR3 loop spans 16 amino acids. CDR1 and CDR2 from the germline V gene are MNHEY and SVGAGI. The CDR3 sequence: CASSYSFPSSGNTIYF. In DNA, the CDR3 is TGTGCCAGCAGTTACTCTTTTCCGAGCTCTGGAAACACCATATATTTT.

The DNA for the CDR3 is TGTGCCAGCAGCCATAAGTCGTGGGATTACACTGAAGCTTTCTTT. Protein: CASSHKSWDYTEAFF. The V and J genes are TRBV11-2 and TRBJ1-1; unclear D gene. The CDR3 has 15 residues. Trimming cost V 5 bases and J 3 bases, with 16 bases left between them. CDR1 is SGHAT, CDR2 FQNNGV, per germline.

The chain couples TRBV7-8 to TRBJ1-3, with 7 bases lining up with TRBD1. V lost 1 base, J lost 0 bases, and 6 bases stayed unmatched. Germline V gives CDR1 SGHVS, CDR2 FQNEAQ. The CDR3 has 17 residues. This chain's CDR3 is CASSLGWDRVSGNTIYF. CDR3 DNA: TGTGCCAGCAGCTTAGGGTGGGACAGAGTCTCTGGAAACACCATATATTTT.

This clone was seen once. The chain recombines TRBV5-1 with TRBJ2-2, with D perhaps assigned TRBD1 or TRBD2 (6 bases each). The CDR3 length is 16 residues. The germline gives CDR1 SGHRS, CDR2 YFSETQ. The V end was cut by 4 bases, the J end by 2 bases, with 15 bases between. This chain's CDR3 is CASSPPGARNTGELFF. The CDR3 nucleotides read TGCGCCAGCAGCCCGCCGGGGGCGCGTAACACCGGGGAGCTGTTTTTT.

This clone was picked up one time. This sample includes further DNA sequences coding for the same CDR3. The chain uses TRBV30 and TRBJ2-6; weak D call: TRBD1 (5 bases). Germline CDR1 is GTSNPN and CDR2 is SVGIG (reference sequence). There are 14 residues in the CDR3. Deletions cut 1 base from V and 2 bases from J, with 6 bases between. The CDR3 DNA reads TGTGCCTGGAGTGAAGGGGCTGGGGCCAACGTCCTGACTTTC. Translation gives CAWSEGAGANVLTF.

The V gene is TRBV10-1, the J gene TRBJ2-3, with D maybe TRBD2 (6 bases). V gave up 6 bases and J gave up 5 bases, with 18 bases separating them. Germline CDR1 WNHNN, CDR2 SYGVQD (reference sequence). The CDR3 has 15 residues. CDR3 sequence reads: CASSDSGKAGDTQYF. The CDR3 DNA reads TGCGCCAGCAGCGATAGCGGTAAGGCCGGAGATACGCAGTATTTT.

The chain links TRBV9 to TRBJ2-3; 7 nucleotides agree with TRBD1. This CDR3 has 16 amino acids. V shed 7 bases and J 1 base; nucleotides not matched to a gene: 12. Germline V gene lookup returns CDR1 SGDLS and CDR2 YYNGEE. CDR3: CASSLNPTGGTDTQYF. The CDR3 DNA follows: TGTGCCAGCTCTCTTAATCCTACAGGGGGCACAGATACGCAGTATTTT.

This clone was counted once. The rearrangement joins TRBV7-8 to TRBJ2-2; 7 bases line up with TRBD1. V lost 1 base, J lost 1 base, and 3 bases stayed unmatched. This CDR3 is built from 16 residues. Per the germline V gene, CDR1 is SGHVS and CDR2 is FQNEAQ. The CDR3 DNA follows: TGTGCCAGCAGCTTAGAGACAGGGTGGAACACCGGGGAGCTGTTTTTT. Encoded protein: CASSLETGWNTGELFF.

V usage is TRBV27 and J usage is TRBJ1-2; D is unclear. Germline assignment: CDR1 MNHEY and CDR2 SMNVEV (reference sequence). There are 14 residues in the CDR3. V dropped 2 bases and J dropped 4 bases, with 11 bases sitting between them. CDR3: CASSLRPEIYGYTF. CDR3 sequence (DNA): TGTGCCAGCAGTTTAAGGCCAGAAATCTATGGCTACACCTTC.

The CDR3: CADSVKLFF. The CDR3 nucleotides read TGTGCCGACTCCGTAAAACTGTTTTTT. The chain is built from TRBV7-3 and TRBJ1-4, with D hard to call. Between the trimmed V and J ends, which lost 11 bases and 10 bases, there was a span of 8 bases. The CDR3 consists of 9 residues. The germline CDR1 and CDR2 sequences are SGHTA and FQGTGA.